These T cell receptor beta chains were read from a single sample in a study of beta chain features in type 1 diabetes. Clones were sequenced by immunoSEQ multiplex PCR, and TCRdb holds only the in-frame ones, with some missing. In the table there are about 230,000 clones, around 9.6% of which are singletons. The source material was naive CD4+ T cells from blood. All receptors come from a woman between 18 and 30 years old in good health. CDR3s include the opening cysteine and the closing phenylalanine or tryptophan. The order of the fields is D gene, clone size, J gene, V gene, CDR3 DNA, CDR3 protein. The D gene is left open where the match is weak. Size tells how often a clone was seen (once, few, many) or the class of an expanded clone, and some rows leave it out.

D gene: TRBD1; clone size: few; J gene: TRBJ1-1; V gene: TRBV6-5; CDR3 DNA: TGTGCCAGCAGCACCGGGACAGGGTCCACTGAAGCTTTCTTT; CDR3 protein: CASSTGTGSTEAFF
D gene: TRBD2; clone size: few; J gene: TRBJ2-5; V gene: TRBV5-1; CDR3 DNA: TGCGCCAGCAGCCTCAACCTAGCGGTCCAAGAGACCCAGTACTTC; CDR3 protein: CASSLNLAVQETQYF
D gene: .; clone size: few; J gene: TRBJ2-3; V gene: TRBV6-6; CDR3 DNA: TGTGCCAGCAGTGTACAGGACACAGATACGCAGTATTTT; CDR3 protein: CASSVQDTDTQYF
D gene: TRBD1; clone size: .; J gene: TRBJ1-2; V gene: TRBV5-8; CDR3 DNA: TGTGCCACCGGACAGGGGATCTATGGCTACACCTTC; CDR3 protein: CATGQGIYGYTF
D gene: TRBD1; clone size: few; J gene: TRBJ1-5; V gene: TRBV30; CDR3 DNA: TGTGCCTGGAGTGTACAGGGGCTAAGGCCCCAGCATTTT; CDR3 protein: CAWSVQGLRPQHF
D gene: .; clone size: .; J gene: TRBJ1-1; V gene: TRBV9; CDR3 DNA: TGTGCCAGCACCCGTGGTAGACAGCTGAACACTGAAGCTTTCTTT; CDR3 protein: CASTRGRQLNTEAFF
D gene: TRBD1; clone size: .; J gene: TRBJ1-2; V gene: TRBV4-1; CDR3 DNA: TGCGCCAGCAGCTCGGGAGGGCGGACAGGAGGTAACTATGGCTACACCTTC; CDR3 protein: CASSSGGRTGGNYGYTF
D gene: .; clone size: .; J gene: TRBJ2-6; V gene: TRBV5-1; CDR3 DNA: TGCGCCAGCAGCTTACCAGGGGATAGTGGGGCCAACGTCCTGACTTTC; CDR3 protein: CASSLPGDSGANVLTF
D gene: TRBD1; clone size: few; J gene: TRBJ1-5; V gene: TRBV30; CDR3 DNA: TGTGCCTGGAGTGTACGCAGGGGGCTTAGCAATCAGCCCCAGCATTTT; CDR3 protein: CAWSVRRGLSNQPQHF
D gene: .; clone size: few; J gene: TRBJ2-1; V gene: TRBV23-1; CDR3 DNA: TGCGCCAGCGGGCTCCCCCCGTACAATGAGCAGTTCTTC; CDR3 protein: CASGLPPYNEQFF
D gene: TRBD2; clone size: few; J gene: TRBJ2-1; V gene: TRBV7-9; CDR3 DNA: TGTGCCAGCAGCCCTCCCTGGACTAGCGGGAGGGCCTATGAGCAGTTCTTC; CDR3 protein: CASSPPWTSGRAYEQFF
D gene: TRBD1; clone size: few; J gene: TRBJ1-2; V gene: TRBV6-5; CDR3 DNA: TGTGCCAGCAGACGACAGGGAAGCAACTATGGCTACACCTTC; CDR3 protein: CASRRQGSNYGYTF
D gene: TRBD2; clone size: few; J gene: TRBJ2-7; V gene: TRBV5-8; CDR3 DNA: TGTGCCAGCAGCTTGGGACTAGCGGGAATATACGAGCAGTACTTC; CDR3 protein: CASSLGLAGIYEQYF
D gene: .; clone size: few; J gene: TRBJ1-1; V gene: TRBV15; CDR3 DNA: TGTGCCACCCAACAGGGCCAGAAGAACACTGAAGCTTTCTTT; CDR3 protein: CATQQGQKNTEAFF
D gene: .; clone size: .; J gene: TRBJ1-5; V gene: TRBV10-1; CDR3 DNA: TGCGGAAGCAAGGAGGCGGATAATCAGCCCCAGCATTTT; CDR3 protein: CGSKEADNQPQHF
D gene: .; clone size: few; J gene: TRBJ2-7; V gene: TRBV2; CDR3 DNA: TGTGCCAGCAGTGACAGTGGGGGCTCGCGCCTGAGCTCCTACGAGCAGTACTTC; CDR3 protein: CASSDSGGSRLSSYEQYF
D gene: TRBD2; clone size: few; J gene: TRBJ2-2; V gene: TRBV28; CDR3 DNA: TGTGCCAGCAGTTCCCCCTGGGAGGGCACCGGGGAGCTGTTTTTT; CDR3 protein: CASSSPWEGTGELFF
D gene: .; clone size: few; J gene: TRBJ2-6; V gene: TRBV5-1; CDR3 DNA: TGCGCCAGCGAAGGCAGGGCCTCTGGGGCCAACGTCCTGACTTTC; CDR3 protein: CASEGRASGANVLTF
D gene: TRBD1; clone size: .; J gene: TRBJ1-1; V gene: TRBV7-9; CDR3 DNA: TGTGCCAGCAGTCGACAGGGGTCGAACACTGAAGCTTTCTTT; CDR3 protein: CASSRQGSNTEAFF
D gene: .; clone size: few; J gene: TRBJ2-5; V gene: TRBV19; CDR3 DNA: TGTGCCAGTAGTATCCGCAGCGCCCCCCAAGAGACCCAGTACTTC; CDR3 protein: CASSIRSAPQETQYF
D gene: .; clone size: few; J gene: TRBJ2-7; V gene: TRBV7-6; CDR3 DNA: TGTGCCAGCAGCTACCTAGGTTCGGCCATTGAGCAGTACTTC; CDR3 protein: CASSYLGSAIEQYF
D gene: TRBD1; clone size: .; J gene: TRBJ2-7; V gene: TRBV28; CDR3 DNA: TGTGCCAGCAGTCCGCGCGGGACAGGCGCCTACGAGCAGTACTTC; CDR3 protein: CASSPRGTGAYEQYF
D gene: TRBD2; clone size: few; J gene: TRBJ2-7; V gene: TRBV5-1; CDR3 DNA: TGCGCCAGCAGCGTCGGGACTAGCGGGATCTTCACCTACGAGCAGTACTTC; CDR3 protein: CASSVGTSGIFTYEQYF
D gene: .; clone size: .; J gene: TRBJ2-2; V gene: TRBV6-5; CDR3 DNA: TGTGCCAGCAGTTATTTCGGCGGGGCGAACACCGGGGAGCTGTTTTTT; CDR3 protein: CASSYFGGANTGELFF
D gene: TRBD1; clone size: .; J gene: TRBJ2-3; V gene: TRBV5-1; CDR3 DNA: TGCGCCAGCAGCTTCACCGGGACAGGGAATACAGATACGCAGTATTTT; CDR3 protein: CASSFTGTGNTDTQYF
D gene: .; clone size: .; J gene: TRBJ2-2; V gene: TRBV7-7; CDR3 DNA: TGTGCCAGCAGCGCCGGGGACACCGGGGAGCTGTTTTTT; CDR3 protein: CASSAGDTGELFF
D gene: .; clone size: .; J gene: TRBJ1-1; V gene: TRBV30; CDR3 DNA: TGTGCCTCTCGCCACCCGCGGGGGTCGGACACTGAAGCTTTCTTT; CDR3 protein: CASRHPRGSDTEAFF
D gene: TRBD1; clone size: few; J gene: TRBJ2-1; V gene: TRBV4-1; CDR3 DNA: TGCGCCAGCAGCCGGTCGACAGGGGACTACAATGAGCAGTTCTTC; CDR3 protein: CASSRSTGDYNEQFF
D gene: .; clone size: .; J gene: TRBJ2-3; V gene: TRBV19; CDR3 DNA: TGTGCCAGTAGTAGACGGGGGACAGATACGCAGTATTTT; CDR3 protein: CASSRRGTDTQYF
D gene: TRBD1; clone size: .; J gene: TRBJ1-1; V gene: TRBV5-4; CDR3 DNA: TGTGCCAGCAGCCCGGCGACAGGGGGCAACACTGAAGCTTTCTTT; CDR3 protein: CASSPATGGNTEAFF
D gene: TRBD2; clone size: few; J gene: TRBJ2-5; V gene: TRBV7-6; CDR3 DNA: TGTGCCAGCAGCTTAGGGACTAGCAGCCAAGAGACCCAGTACTTC; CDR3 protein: CASSLGTSSQETQYF
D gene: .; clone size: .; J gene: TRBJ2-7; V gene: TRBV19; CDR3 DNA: TGTGCCAGTAGTATGGCCTGGACAGACCTCTACGAGCAGTACTTC; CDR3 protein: CASSMAWTDLYEQYF
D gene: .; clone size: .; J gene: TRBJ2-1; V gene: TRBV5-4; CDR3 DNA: TGTGCCAGCAGCCTTCGGGAAGAGCAGTTCTTC; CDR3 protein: CASSLREEQFF
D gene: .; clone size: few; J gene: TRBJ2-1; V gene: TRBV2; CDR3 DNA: TGTGCCAGCTCAAGGGGCCGATGGCGTGAGCAGTTCTTC; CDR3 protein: CASSRGRWREQFF
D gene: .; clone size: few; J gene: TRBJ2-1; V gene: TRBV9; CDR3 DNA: TGTGCCAGCAGCGTAGCAGGGTTGAGCTCCTACAATGAGCAGTTCTTC; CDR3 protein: CASSVAGLSSYNEQFF
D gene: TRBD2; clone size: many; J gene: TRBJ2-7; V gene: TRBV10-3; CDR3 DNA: TGTGCCATCAGTGAGTCAGGGGGACTAGCGCCCCTCGAGCAGTACTTC; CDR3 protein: CAISESGGLAPLEQYF
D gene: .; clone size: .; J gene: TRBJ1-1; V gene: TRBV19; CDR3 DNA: TGTGCCAGTAGCGTGCGGGGGAACACTGAAGCTTTCTTT; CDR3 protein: CASSVRGNTEAFF
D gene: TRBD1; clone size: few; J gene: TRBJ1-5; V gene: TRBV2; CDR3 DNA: TGTGCCACGGGACAGGGCCACAGTCAGCCCCAGCATTTT; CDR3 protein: CATGQGHSQPQHF
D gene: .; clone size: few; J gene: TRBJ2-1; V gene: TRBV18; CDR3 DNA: TGTGCCAGCTCACGCCGAGGGAGTCGAACTTACAATGATGAGCAGTTCTTC; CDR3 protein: CASSRRGSRTYNDEQFF
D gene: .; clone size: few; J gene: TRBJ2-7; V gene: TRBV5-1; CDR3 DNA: TGCGCCAGCAGCTTGCCACGACGCGAGGTCTCCTACGAGCAGTACTTC; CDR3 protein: CASSLPRREVSYEQYF
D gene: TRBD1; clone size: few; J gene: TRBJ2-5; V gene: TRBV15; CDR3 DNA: TGTGCCACCAGCAATAGTCCGGGACAGGGGCAAGAGACCCAGTACTTC; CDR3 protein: CATSNSPGQGQETQYF
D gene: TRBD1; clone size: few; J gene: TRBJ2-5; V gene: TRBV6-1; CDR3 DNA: TGTGCCAGCAGTGAATGGAGAGGGGGCGGCCGGGAGACCCAGTACTTC; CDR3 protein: CASSEWRGGGRETQYF
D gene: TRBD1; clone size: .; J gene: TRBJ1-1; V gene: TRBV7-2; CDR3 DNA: TGTGCCAGCAGCCCACGGGACAGGGGGCGGACTGAAGCTTTCTTT; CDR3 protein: CASSPRDRGRTEAFF
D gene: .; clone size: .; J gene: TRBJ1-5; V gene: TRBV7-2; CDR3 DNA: TGTGCCAGCAGCTTATTCGGGAGAAGCAATCAGCCCCAGCATTTT; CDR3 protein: CASSLFGRSNQPQHF
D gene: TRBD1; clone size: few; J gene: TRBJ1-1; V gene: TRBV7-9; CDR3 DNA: TGTGCCAGCAGCTTCCAGGGGGGTACCGAAGCTTTCTTT; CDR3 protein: CASSFQGGTEAFF